These 29 T cell receptor beta chains were all obtained from the same sample, sequenced in a study of blood T cell repertoires in COVID-19. TCRdb's copy holds only in-frame clones and misses some; the assay was immunoSEQ multiplex PCR. This sample has some 80,000 clones, with under 90% found just once. Source material: peripheral blood. These receptors originate from a human donor in a cohort sampled during active COVID-19.

The chain is built from TRBV6-1 and TRBJ2-1; D is uncertain. CDR1 and CDR2 from the germline V gene are MNHNS and SASEGT. This CDR3 contains 12 residues. V lost 1 base to trimming and J lost 8 bases, with 6 bases between them. The CDR3 is CASSEGVDEQFF. CDR3 nucleotides: TGTGCCAGCAGTGAAGGAGTCGATGAGCAGTTCTTC.

The rearrangement uses TRBV15 and TRBJ1-5, with 8 nucleotides matching TRBD1. V shed 4 bases, J shed 3 bases, and the junction held 11 bases outside the gene matches. The V gene's germline CDR1 is LNHNV and CDR2 YYDKDF (reference sequence). The CDR3 loop spans 17 amino acids. CDR3 region: CATSTPRDRRSNQPQHF. The DNA for the CDR3 is TGTGCCACCAGCACACCACGGGACAGGAGGTCCAATCAGCCCCAGCATTTT.

The chain links TRBV18 to TRBJ2-3; 12 bases agree with TRBD2. This CDR3 region has 16 residues. Germline assignment: CDR1 KGHSH and CDR2 LQKENI. Losses at the gene ends were 6 bases for V and 2 bases for J; bases not matched to a gene: 6. CDR3: CASSPLAGGPTDTQYF. The CDR3 DNA sequence: TGTGCCAGCTCTCCTCTAGCGGGGGGGCCCACAGATACGCAGTATTTT.

This clone has just a few counts. The chain uses TRBV2 and TRBJ2-7; D not resolved. The CDR3 loop spans 12 amino acids. The V gene's germline CDR1 is SNHLY and CDR2 FYNNEI. Deletions cut 7 bases from V and 2 bases from J, with 9 bases between. CDR3 in amino acids: CASKAETYEQYF. For the CDR3, the DNA is TGTGCCAGCAAGGCGGAGACCTACGAGCAGTACTTC.

CDR3 sequence: CAWNTQGAAGYTF. CDR3 in DNA: TGTGCCTGGAATACACAGGGGGCGGCTGGCTACACCTTC. The chain combines TRBV30 with TRBJ1-2, with 9 positions matching TRBD1. V lost 4 bases, J lost 7 bases, and 7 bases stayed unmatched. The CDR3 is 13 amino acids. CDR1 and CDR2 from the germline V gene are GTSNPN and SVGIG (reference sequence).

The rearrangement uses TRBV7-9 and TRBJ2-1; D might be TRBD2 (5 bases). Trimming cost V 1 base and J 4 bases, with 11 bases left between them. The length of the CDR3 is 15 residues. Germline CDR1 and CDR2: SEHNR and FQNEAQ (reference sequence). The CDR3 reads CASSLGGNLYNEQFF. CDR3 bases: TGTGCCAGCAGCTTAGGAGGGAACCTATACAATGAGCAGTTCTTC.

This clone was seen more than once but under ten times. The gene calls are TRBV10-3 and TRBJ2-3, with D possibly TRBD2 on 5 matching bases. The CDR3 contains 14 residues. Germline loops: CDR1 ENHRY, CDR2 SYGVKD. Trimming pared 7 bases from V and 0 bases from J, leaving 11 bases between. The CDR3: CAINEGGSTDTQYF. The CDR3 bases are TGTGCCATCAACGAGGGTGGGAGCACAGATACGCAGTATTTT.

The V and J genes are TRBV5-5 and TRBJ1-5, with D possibly TRBD1 on 6 matching bases. The CDR3 is made up of 17 amino acids. In germline, CDR1 is SGHKS, CDR2 YYEKEE (reference sequence). Trimming pared 1 base from V and 6 bases from J, leaving 20 bases between. The CDR3 sequence is CASSLRPPRVGGQPQHF. Written as DNA, the CDR3 is TGTGCCAGCAGCTTGCGACCCCCCAGGGTAGGGGGTCAGCCCCAGCATTTT.

The chain carries TRBV6-5 and TRBJ1-1, with D maybe TRBD1 (6 bases). V was trimmed by 7 bases and J by 7 bases, leaving 16 bases between them. Germline V gene data show CDR1 as MNHEY and CDR2 as SVGAGI. CDR3 length: 13 amino acids. The CDR3 sequence is CASTSTGTYEAFF. CDR3 in DNA: TGTGCCAGCACCTCCACCGGGACATATGAAGCTTTCTTT.

The CDR3 reads CASSSGQGRQPQHF. CDR3 sequence (DNA): TGTGCCAGCAGTTCGGGACAGGGGCGCCAGCCCCAGCATTTT. The chain carries TRBV6-5 and TRBJ1-5, with 10 bases matching TRBD1. Germline-derived CDR1 and CDR2 are MNHEY and SVGAGI. CDR3 length equals 14 residues. The trim removed 4 bases at V and 7 bases at J, leaving 4 bases unmatched.

The chain uses TRBV28 and TRBJ1-5; TRBD1 agrees at 7 bases. Trimming cost V 6 bases and J 6 bases; bases outside gene matches: 8. Per the germline V gene, CDR1 is MDHEN and CDR2 is SYDVKM. There are 14 residues in the CDR3. The CDR3 is CASRDTGASQPQHF. The CDR3 bases are TGTGCCAGCAGGGATACAGGGGCTAGTCAGCCCCAGCATTTT.

The chain is built from TRBV5-1 and TRBJ2-3, with 7 bases identical to TRBD1. V was pared by 4 bases and J by 2 bases, with 7 bases of the junction left unmatched. Germline CDR1 reads SGHRS; CDR2 reads YFSETQ. The CDR3 is 15 amino acids. CDR3 nucleotide sequence: TGCGCCAGCAGCATCTGGACAGGCGACACAGATACGCAGTATTTT. Translated: CASSIWTGDTDTQYF.

This clone was counted a single time. The chain is built from TRBV14 and TRBJ2-1, with 7 bases fitting TRBD1. The CDR3 is 14 residues long. Germline assignment: CDR1 SGHDN and CDR2 FVKESK. Trimming took 3 bases from V and 4 from J; bases not matched to a gene: 3. CDR3 DNA: TGTGCCAGCAGCCACCTGGGACAGTACAATGAGCAGTTCTTC. As protein: CASSHLGQYNEQFF.

J is TRBJ1-1 and V is TRBV6-5; the D gene is possibly TRBD1 (6 bases). CDR1 and CDR2 (germline): MNHEY, SVGAGI. V was trimmed by 11 bases and J by 1 base, leaving 11 bases between them. The CDR3 is made up of 12 amino acids. The CDR3 loop reads CAGKDRNTEAFF. Written as DNA, the CDR3 is TGTGCCGGAAAGGACAGGAACACTGAAGCTTTCTTT.

CDR3 DNA: TGCAGCGTAGCGGGTTACCAAGAGACCCAGTACTTC. Translating it yields CSVAGYQETQYF. The rearrangement links TRBV29-1 to TRBJ2-5; TRBD2 is a possible D gene (6 bases). The germline gives CDR1 SQVTM, CDR2 ANQGSEA. The CDR3 covers 12 residues. Trimming removed 6 bases at V and 0 bases at J, with 8 bases between.

The V gene is TRBV6-5, the J gene TRBJ1-6, with D maybe TRBD1 (5 bases). V lost 0 bases and J 7 bases, leaving 10 bases between the germline ends. Germline assignment: CDR1 MNHEY and CDR2 SVGAGI. The CDR3 loop spans 15 amino acids. The CDR3 sequence is CASSYSSPGNSPLHF. The CDR3 region has the DNA TGTGCCAGCAGTTACTCGTCGCCAGGGAATTCACCCCTCCACTTT.

The genes are TRBV6-6 and TRBJ2-7, with a weak D call TRBD2 (5 bases). With 6 bases removed from V and 2 bases from J, the gap between germline ends came to 14 bases. The CDR3 contains 14 residues. Germline assignment: CDR1 MNHNY and CDR2 SVGAGI (reference sequence). The CDR3 here is CASSKADLTYEQYF. The DNA of the CDR3 is TGTGCCAGCAGCAAAGCGGACCTTACCTACGAGCAGTACTTC.

The rearrangement joins TRBV7-2 to TRBJ1-1; 11 positions agree with TRBD1. The CDR3 totals 14 residues. V lost 8 bases, J lost 5 bases, and 7 bases stayed unmatched. CDR1 and CDR2 from the germline V gene are SGHTA and FQGNSA. The CDR3 DNA reads TGTGCCAGCGGGACAGGGGGTTTTGAAACTGAAGCTTTCTTT. Amino acids: CASGTGGFETEAFF.

The chain couples TRBV7-9 to TRBJ2-2; TRBD1 matches at 7 bases. CDR3 length equals 13 residues. J was trimmed by 6 bases and V by 3 bases; bases with no gene match: 1. In germline, CDR1 is SEHNR, CDR2 FQNEAQ (reference sequence). The CDR3 DNA follows: TGTGCCAGCAGCTTCCAGGGGGCCGGGGAGCTGTTTTTT. Encoded protein: CASSFQGAGELFF.

The genes are TRBV19 and TRBJ2-7, with a possible D match to TRBD2 (6 bases). Trimming cost V 5 bases and J 6 bases, with 17 bases left between them. This CDR3 spans 14 amino acids. The germline gives CDR1 LNHDA, CDR2 SQIVND (reference sequence). The CDR3 loop is CASSPPGTLVEQYF. In DNA form, the CDR3 reads TGTGCCAGTAGTCCCCCCGGGACTCTTGTCGAGCAGTACTTC.

The CDR3 nucleotides read TGTGCCAGCAGCTTAGCGTCGACAGCCGAGATTGAGCAGTTCTTC. It encodes CASSLASTAEIEQFF. The chain links TRBV7-2 to TRBJ2-1, with D possibly being TRBD1 (5 bases). The CDR3 spans 15 residues. Per the germline V gene, CDR1 is SGHTA and CDR2 is FQGNSA. Trimming removed 0 bases at V and 9 bases at J, with 15 bases between.

This clone was counted once. The V and J genes are TRBV4-2 and TRBJ1-4, with 9 bases identical to TRBD1. V lost 0 bases and J lost 8; bases outside the gene matches: 7. Germline lookup yields CDR1 LGHNA and CDR2 YNFKEQ. The CDR3 extends over 16 amino acids. CDR3 DNA: TGTGCCAGCAGCCAAGATTGGGGAACAGGGGGCGAAAAACTGTTTTTT. It is translated as CASSQDWGTGGEKLFF.

This clone was seen just once. The chain has TRBV9 and TRBJ2-3; 7 nucleotides align to TRBD2. V lost 0 bases and J lost 2; bases outside the gene matches: 9. The CDR3 has 17 residues. Germline V gene data show CDR1 as SGDLS and CDR2 as YYNGEE. CDR3 residues: CASSVGIDGGTTDTQYF. In DNA form, the CDR3 reads TGTGCCAGCAGCGTAGGTATAGACGGGGGGACCACAGATACGCAGTATTTT. The whole variable domain, filled in from reference TRBV9 and TRBJ2-3, reads DSGVTQTPKHLITATGQRVTLRCSPRSGDLSVYWYQQSLDQGLQFLIQYYNGEERAKGNILERFSAQQFPDLHSELNLSSLELGDSALYFCASSVGIDGGTTDTQYFGPGTRLTVL.

This chain links TRBV28 with TRBJ2-1, with 10 nucleotides matching TRBD2. With 4 bases clipped from V and 6 bases from J, the junction kept 9 bases outside the gene matches. The CDR3 runs 16 residues. The V gene's germline CDR1 is MDHEN and CDR2 SYDVKM. In DNA, the CDR3 is TGTGCCAGCAGTTCCCCGCTAGCGGGAGTTGGCAATGAGCAGTTCTTC. Translating gives CASSSPLAGVGNEQFF.

The rearrangement joins TRBV7-2 to TRBJ1-6; possible D gene TRBD1, 5 bases. CDR1 and CDR2 from the germline V gene are SGHTA and FQGNSA. This CDR3 spans 15 amino acids. The ends were cut back, 5 bases at V and 9 bases at J, with 17 bases in the middle. The CDR3 DNA reads TGTGCCAGCAGCCCTCCGGGGGGAAGGGTTTCACCCCTCCACTTT. This encodes CASSPPGGRVSPLHF.

As for this clone: One end of the junction does not line up with germline, which may come from a read error. The V call is TRBV10-3, the J call TRBJ1-1, with 8 bases that match TRBD1. The germline CDR1 and CDR2 sequences are ENHRY and SYGVKD. The CDR3 contains 13 residues. The CDR3 region is CAVRQGIDTEAFF. Here the CDR3 DNA reads TGTGCCGTCAGACAGGGGATAGACACTGAAGCTTTCTTT.

The rearrangement joins TRBV19 to TRBJ2-7, with D possibly TRBD1 on 5 matching bases. The CDR3 spans 15 residues. Per the germline V gene, CDR1 is LNHDA and CDR2 is SQIVND (reference sequence). The ends were cut back, 3 bases at V and 0 bases at J, with 12 bases in the middle. The CDR3 nucleotides are TGTGCCAGTAGTATGGGATCAGGGTTCTCCTACGAGCAGTACTTC. Translating gives CASSMGSGFSYEQYF.

The chain carries TRBV5-1 and TRBJ2-3; 9 bases are a match to TRBD1. CDR3 size: 15 residues. J gave up 3 bases and V 4 bases, and 6 bases lay outside the gene matches. Germline V gives CDR1 SGHRS, CDR2 YFSETQ. CDR3 in amino acids: CASSLGTGRTDTQYF. The CDR3 coding sequence is TGCGCCAGCAGCCTAGGGACAGGGAGAACAGATACGCAGTATTTT.

This clone was recorded a few times. The J gene is TRBJ1-3, the V gene TRBV6-5; D not resolved. Trimming cost V 2 bases and J 0 bases, with 8 bases left between them. The CDR3 contains 15 residues. Germline V gene lookup returns CDR1 MNHEY and CDR2 SVGAGI. As DNA, the CDR3 is TGTGCCAGCAGTTACAGGTGGAGCTCTGGAAACACCATATATTTT. It is translated as CASSYRWSSGNTIYF.